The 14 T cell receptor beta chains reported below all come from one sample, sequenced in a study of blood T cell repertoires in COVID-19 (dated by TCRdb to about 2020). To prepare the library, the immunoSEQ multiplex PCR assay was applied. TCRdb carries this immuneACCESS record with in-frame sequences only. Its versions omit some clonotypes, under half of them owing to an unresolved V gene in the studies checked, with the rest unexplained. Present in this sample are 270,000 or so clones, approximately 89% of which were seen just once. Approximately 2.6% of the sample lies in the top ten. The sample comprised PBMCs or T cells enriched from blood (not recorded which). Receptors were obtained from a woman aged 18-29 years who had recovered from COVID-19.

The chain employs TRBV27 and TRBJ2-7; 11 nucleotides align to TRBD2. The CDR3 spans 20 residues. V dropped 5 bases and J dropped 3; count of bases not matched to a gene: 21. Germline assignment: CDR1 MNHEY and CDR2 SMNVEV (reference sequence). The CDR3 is CASSGLSRSGRAPFGYEQYF. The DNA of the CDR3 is TGTGCCAGCAGTGGGTTGTCCCGTAGCGGGAGGGCCCCCTTCGGCTACGAGCAGTACTTC.

In DNA form, the CDR3 reads TGTGCCAGCAGTTGGCCCGGTGGAGCCCTCCACTTT. Translation gives CASSWPGGALHF. The V and J genes are TRBV12-3 or TRBV12-4 and TRBJ1-6; D is unclear. The length of the CDR3 is 12 residues. Trimming shortened V by 4 bases and J by 14 bases, and 12 bases separated the two germline ends.

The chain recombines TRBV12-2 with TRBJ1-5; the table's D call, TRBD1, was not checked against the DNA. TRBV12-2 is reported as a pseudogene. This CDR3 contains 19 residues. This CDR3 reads CASRARQGSTEKDGQPQHF. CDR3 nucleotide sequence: TGTGCAAGTCGCGCCCGACAGGGGAGTACCGAGAAGGATGGTCAGCCCCAGCATTTT.

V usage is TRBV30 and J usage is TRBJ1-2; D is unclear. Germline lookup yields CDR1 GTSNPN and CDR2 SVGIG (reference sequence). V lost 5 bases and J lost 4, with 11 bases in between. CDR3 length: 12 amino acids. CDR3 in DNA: TGTGCCTGGGATGTCGGGATCTATGGCTACACCTTC. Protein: CAWDVGIYGYTF. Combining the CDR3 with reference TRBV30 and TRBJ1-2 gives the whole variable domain SQTIHQWPATLVQPVGSPLSLECTVEGTSNPNLYWYRQAAGRGLQLLFYSVGIGQISSEVPQNLSASRPQDRQFILSSKKLLLSDSGFYLCAWDVGIYGYTFGSGTRLTVV.

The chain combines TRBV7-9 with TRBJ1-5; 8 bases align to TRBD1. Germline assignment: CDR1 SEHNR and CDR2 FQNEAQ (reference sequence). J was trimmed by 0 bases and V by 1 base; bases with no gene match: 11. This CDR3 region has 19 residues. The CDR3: CASSLGYSETGDSNQPQHF. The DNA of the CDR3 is TGTGCCAGCAGCTTAGGGTACAGTGAGACAGGGGATAGCAATCAGCCCCAGCATTTT.

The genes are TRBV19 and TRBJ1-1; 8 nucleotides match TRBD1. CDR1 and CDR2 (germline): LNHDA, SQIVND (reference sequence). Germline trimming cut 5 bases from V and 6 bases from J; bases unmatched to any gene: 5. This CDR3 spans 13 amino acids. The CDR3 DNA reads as TGTGCCAGTAGTCCGGGGACAGGAGCTGAAGCTTTCTTT. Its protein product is CASSPGTGAEAFF.

CDR3 amino acids: CASSLGGESSYNEQFF. The DNA of the CDR3 is TGTGCCAGCAGTTTGGGAGGGGAGAGCTCCTACAATGAGCAGTTCTTC. The V gene is TRBV2, the J gene TRBJ2-1; 7 positions agree with TRBD2. The CDR3 has 16 residues. V shed 5 bases and J 0 bases; nucleotides not matched to a gene: 7. Per the germline V gene, CDR1 is SNHLY and CDR2 is FYNNEI.

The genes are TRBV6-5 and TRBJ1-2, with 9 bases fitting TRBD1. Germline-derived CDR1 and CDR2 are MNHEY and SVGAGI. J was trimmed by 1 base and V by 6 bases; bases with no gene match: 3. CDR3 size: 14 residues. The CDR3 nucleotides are TGTGCCAGCAGGGGACAGGGATATAACTATGGCTACACCTTC. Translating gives CASRGQGYNYGYTF.

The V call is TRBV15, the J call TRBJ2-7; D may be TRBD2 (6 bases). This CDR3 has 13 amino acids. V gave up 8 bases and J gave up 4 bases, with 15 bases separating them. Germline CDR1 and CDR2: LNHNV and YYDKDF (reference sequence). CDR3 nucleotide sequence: TGTGCCACCGCTACTAGCTCCGCTTACGAGCAGTACTTC. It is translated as CATATSSAYEQYF.

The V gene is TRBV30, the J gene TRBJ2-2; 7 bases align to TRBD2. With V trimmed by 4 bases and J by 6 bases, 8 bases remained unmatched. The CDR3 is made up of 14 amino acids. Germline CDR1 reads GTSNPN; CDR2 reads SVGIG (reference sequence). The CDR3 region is CAWKVREGPGELFF. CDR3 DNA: TGTGCCTGGAAAGTGAGGGAGGGCCCCGGGGAGCTGTTTTTT.

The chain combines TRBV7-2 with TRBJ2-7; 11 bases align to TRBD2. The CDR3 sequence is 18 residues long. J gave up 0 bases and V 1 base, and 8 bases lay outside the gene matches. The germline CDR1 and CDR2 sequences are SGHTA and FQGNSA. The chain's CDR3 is CASSLGASGRTLSYEQYF. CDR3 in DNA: TGTGCCAGCAGCTTAGGGGCTAGCGGGAGGACACTCTCCTACGAGCAGTACTTC.

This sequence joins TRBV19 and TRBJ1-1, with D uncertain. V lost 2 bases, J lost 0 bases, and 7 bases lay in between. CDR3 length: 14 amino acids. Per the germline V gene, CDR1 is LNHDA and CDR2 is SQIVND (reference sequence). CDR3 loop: CASSITIMNTEAFF. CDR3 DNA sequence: TGTGCCAGTAGTATAACTATAATGAACACTGAAGCTTTCTTT.

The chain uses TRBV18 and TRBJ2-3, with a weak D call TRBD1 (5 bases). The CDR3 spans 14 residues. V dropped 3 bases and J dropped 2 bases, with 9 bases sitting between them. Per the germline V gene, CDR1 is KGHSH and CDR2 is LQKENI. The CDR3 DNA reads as TGTGCCAGCTCACCCGACAGACTCACAGATACGCAGTATTTT. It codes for CASSPDRLTDTQYF.

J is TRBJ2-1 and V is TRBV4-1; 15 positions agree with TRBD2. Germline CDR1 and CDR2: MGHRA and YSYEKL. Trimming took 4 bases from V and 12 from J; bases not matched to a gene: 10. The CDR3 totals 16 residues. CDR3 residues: CASSPIGTSGRSVQFF. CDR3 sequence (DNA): TGCGCCAGCAGCCCAATCGGGACTAGCGGGAGGTCCGTGCAGTTCTTC.